This note documents a single TCR beta chain sequence. The sample is drawn from a study of blood T cell repertoires in COVID-19. In the study overall: From T cells, B-cell-depleted T cells, or PBMCs came the material, which was cDNA or gDNA.

V lost 3 bases to trimming and J lost 4 bases; unmatched junction nucleotides: 3. This CDR3 contains 13 residues. Germline CDR1 SGDLS, CDR2 YYNGEE. Participants spanned ages about 18 to 89 years and resided in about two dozen US areas. As handled by the study authors: Reference gene primer amplification gave nucleated cell count estimates. Only in-frame clones appear in the TCRdb table, and some are missing; sequencing was by immunoSEQ multiplex PCR. V and J calls and clone size are given by that table; D and trimming were obtained from the DNA. The sample gives hundreds of thousands of clones, over 85% of which show up once; approximately 2.5% is in the top ten.

The specimen sequenced was PBMCs or T cells enriched from blood (not recorded which). This TCR derives from a man aged 55 to 70 who had recovered from COVID-19. The chain joins TRBV9 to TRBJ1-2; the match to TRBD1 covers 7 bases. The CDR3 nucleotides are TGTGCCAGCAGCGCGGGACAGACCTATGGCTACACCTTC. Its translation is CASSAGQTYGYTF.